The rows below give T cell receptor beta chains drawn from one sample of a study of control samples from healthy donors and cancer patients. Method: immunoSEQ multiplex PCR; TCRdb's copy keeps in-frame clones and lacks some. Of about 15,000 clones in the sample, 85% to 90% were seen once. The sequencing sample was made of PBMCs. The receptors stem from a man aged 55 to 70 with head and neck cancer. CDR3s include the opening cysteine and the closing phenylalanine or tryptophan. The order of the fields is J gene, D gene, clone size, V gene, CDR3 DNA, CDR3 protein. D genes are given only for firm matches. Size values are once, few and many counts, or a class for expanded clones, and some rows have none.

TRBJ2-2	-	-	TRBV24-1	TGTGCCACCAGTGATTCCCTCATCACTGGGGGGTCCGGGGAGCTGTTTTTT	CATSDSLITGGSGELFF
TRBJ2-1	TRBD2	-	TRBV7-6	TGTGCCAGCAGCTTAGCTGGCGGGGGGACCTACAATGAGCAGTTCTTC	CASSLAGGGTYNEQFF
TRBJ1-1	-	-	TRBV9	TGTGCCAGCAGCGTAGAGGTGAACACTGAAGCTTTCTTT	CASSVEVNTEAFF
TRBJ2-7	-	-	TRBV5-6	TGTGCCAGCAGCCCTTCTTACCTTATGACTGAGACCTACGAGCAGTACTTC	CASSPSYLMTETYEQYF
TRBJ2-1	TRBD2	-	TRBV7-2	TGTGCCAGCAGCCTAGCGGCGGGGGGCCTTTACAATGAGCAGTTCTTC	CASSLAAGGLYNEQFF
TRBJ2-1	-	-	TRBV6-1	TGTGCCAGCGGACCACAAAAAGGGGCCACCGCTGAGCAGTTCTTC	CASGPQKGATAEQFF
TRBJ2-7	-	-	TRBV18	TGTGCCAGCTCACCGTCACTACCTTACGAGCAGTACTTC	CASSPSLPYEQYF
TRBJ1-2	-	-	TRBV7-8	TGTGCCAGCAGCGCGCAAGTACTCACTAACTATGGCTACACCTTC	CASSAQVLTNYGYTF
TRBJ2-1	TRBD2	-	TRBV19	TGTGCCAGTAGTGTTACCGGGACTAGCGGGGGTGAGCAGTTCTTC	CASSVTGTSGGEQFF
TRBJ1-5	-	-	TRBV2	TGTGCCAGCAGTGAAGTGGGCCTAAGCAATCAGCCCCAGCATTTT	CASSEVGLSNQPQHF
TRBJ1-5	TRBD1	-	TRBV10-3	TGTGCCATCAGTGAGTCTAACAGGGGCGGTGATCAGCCCCAGCATTTT	CAISESNRGGDQPQHF
TRBJ1-6	-	-	TRBV2	TGTGCCAGCGCGGGGGGCGAGGCTTCACCCCTCCACTTT	CASAGGEASPLHF
TRBJ1-6	-	-	TRBV6-5	TGTGCCAGCAGTTACGACGGAATGTATAATTCACCCCTCCACTTT	CASSYDGMYNSPLHF
TRBJ1-4	-	-	TRBV29-1	TGCAGCGTTGTAGACGGGAATGAAAAACTGTTTTTT	CSVVDGNEKLFF
TRBJ1-2	TRBD1	-	TRBV7-9	TGTGCCAGCAGCCCGGGACAGGGGGAAGGAGGCTACACCTTC	CASSPGQGEGGYTF
TRBJ2-1	-	once	TRBV7-9	TGTGCCAGCAGCCACGGGGTTTACAATGAGCAGTTCTTC	CASSHGVYNEQFF
TRBJ1-4	-	once	TRBV6-1	TGTGCCAGCAGTGAAGGGGGTGTTACTAATGAAAAACTGTTTTTT	CASSEGGVTNEKLFF
TRBJ2-1	-	-	TRBV5-4	TGTGCCAGCAGCTTCGGTGGGGGCCGATACAATGAGCAGTTCTTC	CASSFGGGRYNEQFF
TRBJ1-5	-	-	TRBV5-5	TGTGCCAGCAGCTTGGCCCAGGAAGTTCAGCCCCAGCATTTT	CASSLAQEVQPQHF
TRBJ2-3	TRBD2	-	TRBV4-1	TGCGCCAGCAGCCTTGTAGCGGGGGGGCCTACAGATACGCAGTATTTT	CASSLVAGGPTDTQYF
TRBJ2-5	-	-	TRBV5-6	TGTGCCAGCAGCCCCGGGGCGGTCCAAGAGACCCAGTACTTC	CASSPGAVQETQYF
TRBJ2-7	-	-	TRBV4-1	TGCGCCAGCAGCCAATACGCCAGCAGCTCCTACGAGCAGTACTTC	CASSQYASSSYEQYF
TRBJ1-5	-	-	TRBV7-8	TGTGCCAGCAGCCCCAAAGGATGGGGGATAATAAGCAATCAGCCCCAGCATTTT	CASSPKGWGIISNQPQHF
TRBJ1-5	-	-	TRBV2	TGTGCCAGCAGTGAAAATGGACGGGAGAATCAGCCCCAGCATTTT	CASSENGRENQPQHF
TRBJ2-1	-	-	TRBV5-8	TGTGCCAGCAGCCCCCTCCCCATGAGGGGCCGTTACAATGAGCAGTTCTTC	CASSPLPMRGRYNEQFF
TRBJ2-6	-	few	TRBV15	TGTGCCACCAGCACCAGCCCCGGCTCTGGGGCCAACGTCCTGACTTTC	CATSTSPGSGANVLTF
TRBJ1-1	-	-	TRBV18	TGTGCCAGCCACGGGGACTCTTTTAACACTGAAGCTTTCTTT	CASHGDSFNTEAFF
TRBJ1-3	-	-	TRBV5-1	TGCGCCAGCAGCTTGGAGGGGGAAGGAAACACCATATATTTT	CASSLEGEGNTIYF
TRBJ1-2	TRBD1	-	TRBV5-5	TGTGCCAGCAGACCTAGGACAGGGGGTGGCTACACCTTC	CASRPRTGGGYTF
TRBJ2-1	TRBD1	-	TRBV5-5	TGTGCCAGCAGCTCCGGGACAGGGAACCGGCAGTTCTTC	CASSSGTGNRQFF
TRBJ2-3	TRBD2	-	TRBV19	TGTGCCACCCACGGGGGGTACACAGATACGCAGTATTTT	CATHGGYTDTQYF
TRBJ1-1	-	-	TRBV23-1	TGCGCCAGCCCTTGGAAGGGAATTGAAGCTTTCTTT	CASPWKGIEAFF
TRBJ1-6	TRBD1	-	TRBV6-5	TGTGCCAGCACCCTGGGACAGTGGCAAAATTCACCCCTCCACTTT	CASTLGQWQNSPLHF
TRBJ2-1	-	-	TRBV4-2	TGTGCCAGCAGCCAAGGACTGGGCTACAATGAGCAGTTCTTC	CASSQGLGYNEQFF
TRBJ2-7	TRBD2	once	TRBV4-1	TGCGCCAGCAGCCACCCGGGACTAGTGAACTACGAGCAGTACTTC	CASSHPGLVNYEQYF
TRBJ2-1	-	-	TRBV2	TGTGCCAGCAGTCCTACGGGATTCGGGGAGCAGTTCTTC	CASSPTGFGEQFF
TRBJ2-7	TRBD1	-	TRBV5-4	TGTGCCAGCAGCCCCCGGGACAGGAGCTCCTACGAGCAGTACTTC	CASSPRDRSSYEQYF
TRBJ2-1	TRBD2	-	TRBV9	TGTGCCAGCAGCGTAGAAGGACTAGCCCCCACGACCGATGAGCAGTTCTTC	CASSVEGLAPTTDEQFF
TRBJ1-2	-	once	TRBV25-1	TGTGCCAGCAGTGGTACCGGACAGAGCTATGGCTACACCTTC	CASSGTGQSYGYTF
TRBJ1-1	TRBD1	few	TRBV29-1	TGCAGCGGGCGGACAGGGAACACTGAAGCTTTCTTT	CSGRTGNTEAFF
TRBJ1-5	-	-	TRBV2	TGTGCCAGCAGCCCATTGGCCAGGTCTAGACAGCCCCAGCATTTT	CASSPLARSRQPQHF
TRBJ2-1	-	once	TRBV6-5	TGTGCCAGCAGTATCCTCTCCTACAATGAGCAGTTCTTC	CASSILSYNEQFF
TRBJ2-7	TRBD1	-	TRBV4-1	TGCGCCAGCAGCCAAGCCCGGGACAGGGGGAACGAGCAGTACTTC	CASSQARDRGNEQYF
TRBJ1-2	-	-	TRBV18	TGTGCCAGCTCACCCAACCGGGACTCGGGGGGCTACACCTTC	CASSPNRDSGGYTF
TRBJ2-5	TRBD1	-	TRBV5-1	TGCGCCAGCATTCCCGGGACAGGGGCCCAAGAGACCCAGTACTTC	CASIPGTGAQETQYF
TRBJ2-1	TRBD2	-	TRBV18	TGTGCCAGCTCACCATTCAGCGGGGGTCCGACTTACAATGAGCAGTTCTTC	CASSPFSGGPTYNEQFF